This TCR beta chain was documented in a study of T cells in Graves' hyperthyroidism and ophthalmopathy. The investigators amplified TCR beta CDR3 regions from RNA transcripts. The HTBI primer set was used in a first-round RT-PCR of the TCR CDR3. TCRdb processed the multiplex PCR reads anew with MiXCR; each CDR3 protein has one entry. The table includes hundreds of thousands of distinct CDR3 sequences, around 15% detected once. The CDR3 runs to 14 residues. In germline, CDR1 is LNHDA, CDR2 SQIVND (reference sequence). V lost 4 bases and J lost 9, with 16 bases in between. This chain connects TRBV19 to TRBJ1-5; TRBD1 is a possible D gene (6 bases). The sequence derives from a woman aged 18-30 years with Graves' hyperthyroidism. The sequencing sample was made of blood. The CDR3 DNA sequence: TGTGCCAGTAGTACCCAGACAGGACCACGGCCCCAGCATTTT. Amino acid sequence: CASSTQTGPRPQHF.